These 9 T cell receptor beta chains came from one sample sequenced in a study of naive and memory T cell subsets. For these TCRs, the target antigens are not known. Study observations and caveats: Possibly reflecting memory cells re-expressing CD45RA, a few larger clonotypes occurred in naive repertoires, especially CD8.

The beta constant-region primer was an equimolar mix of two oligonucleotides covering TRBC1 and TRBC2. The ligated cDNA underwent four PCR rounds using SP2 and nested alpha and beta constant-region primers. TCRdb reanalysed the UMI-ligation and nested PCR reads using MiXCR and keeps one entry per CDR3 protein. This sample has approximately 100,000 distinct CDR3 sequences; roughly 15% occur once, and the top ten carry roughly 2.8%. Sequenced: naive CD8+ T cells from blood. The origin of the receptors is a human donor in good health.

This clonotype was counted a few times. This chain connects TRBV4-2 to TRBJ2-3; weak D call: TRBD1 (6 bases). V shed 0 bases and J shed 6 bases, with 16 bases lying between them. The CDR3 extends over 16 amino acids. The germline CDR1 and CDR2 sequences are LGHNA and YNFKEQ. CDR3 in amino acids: CASSQDFIQGADTQYF. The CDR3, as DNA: TGTGCCAGCAGCCAAGATTTTATACAGGGCGCGGATACGCAGTATTTT.

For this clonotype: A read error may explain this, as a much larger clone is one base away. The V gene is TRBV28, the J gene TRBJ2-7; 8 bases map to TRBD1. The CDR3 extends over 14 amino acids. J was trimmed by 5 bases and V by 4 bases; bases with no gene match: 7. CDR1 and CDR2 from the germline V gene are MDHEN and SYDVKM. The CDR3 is CASSSLLTGDEQYF. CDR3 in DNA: TGTGCCAGCAGTTCGCTACTGACAGGGGACGAGCAGTACTTC.

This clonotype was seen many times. The CDR3 sequence: CASSFFSDSISGNTIYF. The CDR3 DNA reads TGTGCCAGCAGCTTTTTTTCGGACAGCATCTCTGGAAACACCATATATTTT. The rearrangement joins TRBV13 to TRBJ1-3; D is perhaps TRBD1 (6 bases). The V and J ends lost 3 bases and 0 bases respectively, with 15 bases between them. The CDR3 totals 17 residues. Looked up from germline, CDR1 is PRHDT and CDR2 is FYEKMQ (reference sequence).

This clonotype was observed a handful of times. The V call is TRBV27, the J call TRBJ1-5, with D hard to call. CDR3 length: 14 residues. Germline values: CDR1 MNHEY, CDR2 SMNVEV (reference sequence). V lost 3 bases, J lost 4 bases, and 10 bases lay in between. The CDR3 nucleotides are TGTGCCAGCAGTTTCCCCGGGGAGAATCAGCCCCAGCATTTT. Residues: CASSFPGENQPQHF.

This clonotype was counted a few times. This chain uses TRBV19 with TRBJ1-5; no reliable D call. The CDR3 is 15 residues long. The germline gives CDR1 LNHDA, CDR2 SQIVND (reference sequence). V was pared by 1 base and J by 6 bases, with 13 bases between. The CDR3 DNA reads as TGTGCCAGTAGTATAGGGGAGGGAATCACTCAGCCCCAGCATTTT. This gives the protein CASSIGEGITQPQHF.

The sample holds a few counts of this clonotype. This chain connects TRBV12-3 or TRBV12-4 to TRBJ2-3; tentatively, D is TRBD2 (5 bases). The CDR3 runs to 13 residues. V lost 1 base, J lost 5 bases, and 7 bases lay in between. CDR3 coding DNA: TGTGCCAGCAGTTTAGGGGAGTTAGATACGCAGTATTTT. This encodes CASSLGELDTQYF.

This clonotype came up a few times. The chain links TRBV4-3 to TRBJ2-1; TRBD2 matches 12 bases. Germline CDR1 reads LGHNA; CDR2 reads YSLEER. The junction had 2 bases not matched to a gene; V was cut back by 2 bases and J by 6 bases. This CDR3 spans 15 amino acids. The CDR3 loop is CASSQSGLAGNEQFF. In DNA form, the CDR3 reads TGCGCCAGCAGCCAATCGGGACTAGCGGGCAATGAGCAGTTCTTC.

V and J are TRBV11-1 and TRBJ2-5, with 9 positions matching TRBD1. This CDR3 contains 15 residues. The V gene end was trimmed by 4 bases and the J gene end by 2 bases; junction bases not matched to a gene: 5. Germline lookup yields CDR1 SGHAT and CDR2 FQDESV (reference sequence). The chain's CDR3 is CASSSHDRGQETQYF. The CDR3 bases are TGTGCCAGCAGCTCACACGACAGGGGGCAAGAGACCCAGTACTTC.

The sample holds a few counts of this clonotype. The CDR3 bases are TGTGCCAGCGGAAGTAGCGGGACTAGCGGGCAATTAATAGATACGCAGTATTTT. Translation: CASGSSGTSGQLIDTQYF. This chain uses TRBV2 with TRBJ2-3; 12 positions match TRBD2. CDR1 and CDR2 (germline): SNHLY, FYNNEI. The CDR3 is 18 residues long. The ends lost 8 bases at V and 5 bases at J; junction bases unmatched: 17. The whole variable domain, remainder taken from reference TRBV2 and TRBJ2-3, is EPEVTQTPSHQVTQMGQEVILRCVPISNHLYFYWYRQILGQKVEFLVSFYNNEISEKSEIFDDQFSVERPDGSNFTLKIRSTKLEDSAMYFCASGSSGTSGQLIDTQYFGPGTRLTVL.